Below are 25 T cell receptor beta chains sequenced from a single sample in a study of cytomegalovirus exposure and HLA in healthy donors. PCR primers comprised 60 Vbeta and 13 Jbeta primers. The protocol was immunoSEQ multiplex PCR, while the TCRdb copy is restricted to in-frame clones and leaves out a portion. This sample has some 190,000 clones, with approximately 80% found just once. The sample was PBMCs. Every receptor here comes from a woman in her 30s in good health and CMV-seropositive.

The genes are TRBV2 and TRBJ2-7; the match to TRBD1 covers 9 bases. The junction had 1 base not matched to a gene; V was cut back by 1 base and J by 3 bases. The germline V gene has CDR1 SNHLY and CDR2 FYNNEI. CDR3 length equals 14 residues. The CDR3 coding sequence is TGTGCCAGCAGTGAAGGGGACAGGGACTACGAGCAGTACTTC. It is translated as CASSEGDRDYEQYF.

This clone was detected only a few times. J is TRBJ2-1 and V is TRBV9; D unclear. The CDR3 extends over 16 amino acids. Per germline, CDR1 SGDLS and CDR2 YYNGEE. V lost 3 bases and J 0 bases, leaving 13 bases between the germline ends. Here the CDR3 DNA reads TGTGCCAGCAGCGAAAACGTGGGCGTCTCCTACAATGAGCAGTTCTTC. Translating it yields CASSENVGVSYNEQFF.

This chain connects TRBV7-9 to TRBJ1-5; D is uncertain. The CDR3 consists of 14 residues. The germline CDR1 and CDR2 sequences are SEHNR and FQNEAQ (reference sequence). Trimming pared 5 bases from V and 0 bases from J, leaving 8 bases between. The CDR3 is CASSAEFSNQPQHF. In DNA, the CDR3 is TGTGCCAGCAGCGCCGAGTTTAGCAATCAGCCCCAGCATTTT.

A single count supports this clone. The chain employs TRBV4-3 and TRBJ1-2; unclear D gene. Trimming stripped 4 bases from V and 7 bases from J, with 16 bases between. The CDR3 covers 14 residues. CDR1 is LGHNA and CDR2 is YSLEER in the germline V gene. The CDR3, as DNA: TGCGCCAGCAGCCGCTCAGTGGAGGGATCTGGCTACACCTTC. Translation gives CASSRSVEGSGYTF.

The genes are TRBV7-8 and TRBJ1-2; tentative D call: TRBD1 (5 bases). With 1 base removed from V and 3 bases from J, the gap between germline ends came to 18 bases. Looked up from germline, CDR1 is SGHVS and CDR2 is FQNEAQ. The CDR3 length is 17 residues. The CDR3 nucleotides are TGTGCCAGCAGCTTAGTAGGGACTCAAACACACGACTATGGCTACACCTTC. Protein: CASSLVGTQTHDYGYTF.

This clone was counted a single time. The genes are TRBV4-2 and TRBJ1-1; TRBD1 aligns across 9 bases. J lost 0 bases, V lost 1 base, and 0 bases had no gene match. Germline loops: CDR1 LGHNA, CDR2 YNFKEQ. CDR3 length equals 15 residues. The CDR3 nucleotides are TGTGCCAGCAGCCAAGGGACAGGGGTGAACACTGAAGCTTTCTTT. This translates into CASSQGTGVNTEAFF.

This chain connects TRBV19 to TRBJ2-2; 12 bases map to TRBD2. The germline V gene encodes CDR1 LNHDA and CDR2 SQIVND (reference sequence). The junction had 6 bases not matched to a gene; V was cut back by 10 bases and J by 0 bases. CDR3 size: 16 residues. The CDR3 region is CATRTSGNANTGELFF. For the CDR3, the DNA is TGTGCCACTAGGACTAGCGGGAACGCGAACACCGGGGAGCTGTTTTTT.

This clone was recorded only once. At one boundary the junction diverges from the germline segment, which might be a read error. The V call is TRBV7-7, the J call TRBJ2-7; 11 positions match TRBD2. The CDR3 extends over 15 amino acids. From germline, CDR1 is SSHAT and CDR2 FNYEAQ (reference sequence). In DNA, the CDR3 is TGTGCTAGCAGCCCAACTAGCGGGGGTTCCTACGAGCAGTACTTC. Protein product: CASSPTSGGSYEQYF.

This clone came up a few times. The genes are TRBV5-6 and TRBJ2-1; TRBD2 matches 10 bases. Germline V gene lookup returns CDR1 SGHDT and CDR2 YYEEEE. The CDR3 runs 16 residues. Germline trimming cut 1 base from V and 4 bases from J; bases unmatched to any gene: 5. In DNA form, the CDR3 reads TGTGCCAGCAGCTTGTCGCCGGGACTAGCGTACAATGAGCAGTTCTTC. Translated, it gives CASSLSPGLAYNEQFF.

CDR3 sequence (DNA): TGTGCCAGCAGTGAGTTTAAAGCGGGGGGAACTAATGAGCAGTTCTTC. It is translated as CASSEFKAGGTNEQFF. The chain uses TRBV2 and TRBJ2-1; TRBD2 agrees at 9 bases. CDR3 length equals 16 residues. V was pared by 3 bases and J by 7 bases, with 10 bases of the junction left unmatched. Looked up from germline, CDR1 is SNHLY and CDR2 is FYNNEI.

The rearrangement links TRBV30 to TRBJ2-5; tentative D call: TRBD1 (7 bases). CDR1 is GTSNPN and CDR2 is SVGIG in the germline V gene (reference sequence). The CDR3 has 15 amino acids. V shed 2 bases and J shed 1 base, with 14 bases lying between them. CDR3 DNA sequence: TGTGCCTGGAGTCCCCGGCAGGGGGGCCAAGAGACCCAGTACTTC. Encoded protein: CAWSPRQGGQETQYF.

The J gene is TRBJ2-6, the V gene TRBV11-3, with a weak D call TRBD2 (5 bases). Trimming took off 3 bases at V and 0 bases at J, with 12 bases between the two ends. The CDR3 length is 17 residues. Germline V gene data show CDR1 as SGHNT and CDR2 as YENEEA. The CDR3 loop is CASSFGLNPSGANVLTF. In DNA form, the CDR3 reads TGTGCCAGCAGCTTTGGACTGAACCCCTCTGGGGCCAACGTCCTGACTTTC. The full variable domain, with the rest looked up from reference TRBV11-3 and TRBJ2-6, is EAGVVQSPRYKIIEKKQPVAFWCNPISGHNTLYWYLQNLGQGPELLIRYENEEAVDDSQLPKDRFSAERLKGVDSTLKIQPAELGDSAVYLCASSFGLNPSGANVLTFGAGSRLTVL.

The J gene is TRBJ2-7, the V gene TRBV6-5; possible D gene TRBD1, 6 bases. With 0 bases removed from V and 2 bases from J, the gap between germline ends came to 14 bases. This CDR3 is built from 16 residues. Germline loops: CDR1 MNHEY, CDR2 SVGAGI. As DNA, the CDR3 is TGTGCCAGCAGTTACTCAGAAGGACAGATTACCTACGAGCAGTACTTC. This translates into CASSYSEGQITYEQYF.

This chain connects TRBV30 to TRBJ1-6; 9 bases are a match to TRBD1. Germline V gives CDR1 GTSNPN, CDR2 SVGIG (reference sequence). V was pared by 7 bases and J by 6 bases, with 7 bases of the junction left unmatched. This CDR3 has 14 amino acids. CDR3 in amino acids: CAYAQDRGNSPLHF. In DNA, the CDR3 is TGTGCCTACGCCCAGGACAGGGGTAATTCACCCCTCCACTTT.

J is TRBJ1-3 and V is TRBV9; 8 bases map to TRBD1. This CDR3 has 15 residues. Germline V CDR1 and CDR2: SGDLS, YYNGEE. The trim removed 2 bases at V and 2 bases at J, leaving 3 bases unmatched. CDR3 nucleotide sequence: TGTGCCAGCAGCGTCCAGGGGGCGGCTGGAAACACCATATATTTT. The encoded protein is CASSVQGAAGNTIYF. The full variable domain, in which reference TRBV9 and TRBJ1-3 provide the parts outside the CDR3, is DSGVTQTPKHLITATGQRVTLRCSPRSGDLSVYWYQQSLDQGLQFLIQYYNGEERAKGNILERFSAQQFPDLHSELNLSSLELGDSALYFCASSVQGAAGNTIYFGEGSWLTVV.

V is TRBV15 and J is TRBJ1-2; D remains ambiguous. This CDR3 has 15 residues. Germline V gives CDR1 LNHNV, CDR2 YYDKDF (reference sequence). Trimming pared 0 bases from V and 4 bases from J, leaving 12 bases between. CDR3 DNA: TGTGCCACCAGCAGAGATCGTTTAAGGAGCTATGGCTACACCTTC. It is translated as CATSRDRLRSYGYTF.

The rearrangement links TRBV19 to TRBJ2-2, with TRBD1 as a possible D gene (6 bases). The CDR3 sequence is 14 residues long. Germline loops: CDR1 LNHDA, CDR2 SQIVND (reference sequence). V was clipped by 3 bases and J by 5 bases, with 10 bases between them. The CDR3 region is CASSIGGATGELFF. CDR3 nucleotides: TGTGCCAGTAGTATTGGGGGCGCGACCGGGGAGCTGTTTTTT.

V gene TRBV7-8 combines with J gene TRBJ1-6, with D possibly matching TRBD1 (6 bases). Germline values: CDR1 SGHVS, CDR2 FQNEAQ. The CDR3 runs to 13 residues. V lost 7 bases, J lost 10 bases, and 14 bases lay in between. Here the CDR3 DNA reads TGTGCCAGCACCGCAAACAGGGACTCACCCCTCCACTTT. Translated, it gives CASTANRDSPLHF.

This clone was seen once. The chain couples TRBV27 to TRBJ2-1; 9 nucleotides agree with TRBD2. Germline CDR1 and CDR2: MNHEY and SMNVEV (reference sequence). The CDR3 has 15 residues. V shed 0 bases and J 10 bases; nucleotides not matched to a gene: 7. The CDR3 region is CASSLSGLAGVEQFF. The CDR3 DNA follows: TGTGCCAGCAGTTTATCGGGACTAGCTGGCGTCGAGCAGTTCTTC.

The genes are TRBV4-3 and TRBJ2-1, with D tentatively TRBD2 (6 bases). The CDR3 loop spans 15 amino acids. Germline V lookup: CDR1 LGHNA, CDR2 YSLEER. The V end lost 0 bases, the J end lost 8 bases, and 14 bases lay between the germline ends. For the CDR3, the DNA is TGCGCCAGCAGCCAAGATGAGATGGGGGGTGATGAGCAGTTCTTC. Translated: CASSQDEMGGDEQFF.

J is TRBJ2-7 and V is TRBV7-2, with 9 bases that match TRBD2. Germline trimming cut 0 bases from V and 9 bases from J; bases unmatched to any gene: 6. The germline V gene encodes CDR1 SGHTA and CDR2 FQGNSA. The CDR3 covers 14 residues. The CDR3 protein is CASSLAGLASWQYF. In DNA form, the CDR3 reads TGTGCCAGCAGCTTAGCGGGACTAGCATCGTGGCAGTACTTC.

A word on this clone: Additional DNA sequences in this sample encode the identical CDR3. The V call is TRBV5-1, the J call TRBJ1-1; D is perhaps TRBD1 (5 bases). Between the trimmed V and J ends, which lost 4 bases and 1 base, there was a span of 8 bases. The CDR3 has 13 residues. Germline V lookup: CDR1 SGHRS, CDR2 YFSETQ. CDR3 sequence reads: CASSLTGNTEAFF. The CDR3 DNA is TGCGCCAGCAGCCTAACAGGGAACACTGAAGCTTTCTTT.

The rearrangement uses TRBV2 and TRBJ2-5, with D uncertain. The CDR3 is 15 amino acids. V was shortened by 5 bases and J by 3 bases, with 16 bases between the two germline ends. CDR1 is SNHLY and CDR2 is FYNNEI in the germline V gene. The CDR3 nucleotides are TGTGCCAGCAGTCAAAACCGGGTCAGTGAAGAGACCCAGTACTTC. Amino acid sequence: CASSQNRVSEETQYF.

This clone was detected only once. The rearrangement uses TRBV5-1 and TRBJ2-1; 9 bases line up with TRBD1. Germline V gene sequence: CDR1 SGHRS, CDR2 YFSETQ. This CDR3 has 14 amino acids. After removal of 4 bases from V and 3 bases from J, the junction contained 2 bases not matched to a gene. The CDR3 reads CASSMGQGYNEQFF. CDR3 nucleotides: TGCGCCAGCAGCATGGGACAGGGCTACAATGAGCAGTTCTTC.

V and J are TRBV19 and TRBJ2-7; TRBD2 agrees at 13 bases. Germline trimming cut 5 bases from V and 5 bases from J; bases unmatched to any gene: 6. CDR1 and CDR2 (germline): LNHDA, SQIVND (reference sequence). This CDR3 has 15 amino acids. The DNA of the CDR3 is TGTGCCAGTAGTCTCACTAGCGGGAGGGCGAACGAGCAGTACTTC. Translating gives CASSLTSGRANEQYF.